The next 32 T cell receptor beta chains were all read from a single sample in a study of T cells after yellow fever vaccination (dated by TCRdb to the late 2010s). The library was prepared using 5' RACE. Sequencer: Illumina HiSeq 2500. TCRdb took the public reads, trimmed them with fastp at Q25, ran MiXCR for clone calling and kept in-frame beta chains. Rows are combined by CDR3 protein, so each entry shows the most common genes and DNA. The sample includes about 74,000 distinct CDR3 sequences, with approximately 6.9% observed a single time. The ten largest clones take up roughly a third of the sample. The meaning of the sample's treatment or condition label: live attenuated yellow fever vaccine strain. Here the sequenced sample was CD8+ T cells sorted from PBMCs, taken less than 6 days after the first yellow fever vaccination. The source of these receptors is a man aged 18-30 years who received the YFV17D yellow fever vaccine.

This clonotype was counted a few times. The chain employs TRBV20-1 and TRBJ2-3, with no clear D. CDR1 and CDR2 from the germline V gene are DFQATT and SNEGSKA (reference sequence). V was pared by 2 bases and J by 2 bases, with 8 bases between. The CDR3 is made up of 13 amino acids. CDR3 DNA sequence: TGCAGTGCTAGAAAGGAAAACACAGATACGCAGTATTTT. It is translated as CSARKENTDTQYF.

This clonotype has ten or more counts. The chain joins TRBV10-3 to TRBJ1-6; possibly TRBD1 for D (6 bases). Germline V CDR1 and CDR2: ENHRY, SYGVKD. Trimming pared 4 bases from V and 7 bases from J, leaving 8 bases between. The CDR3 consists of 13 residues. The CDR3 is CAISGTGNSPLHF. CDR3 DNA sequence: TGTGCCATCAGTGGCACAGGGAATTCACCCCTCCACTTT.

This clonotype was picked up one time. A read error is possible here, since a much larger clone lies one base away. This chain joins TRBV19 and TRBJ1-1; no clear D. The CDR3 contains 13 residues. Germline loops: CDR1 LNHDA, CDR2 SQIVND (reference sequence). The DNA for the CDR3 is TGTGCCAGTTGTATCGGCGGGAACACTGAAGCTTTCTTT. It yields the protein CASCIGGNTEAFF. Combining the CDR3 with reference TRBV19 and TRBJ1-1 gives the whole variable domain DGGITQSPKYLFRKEGQNVTLSCEQNLNHDAMYWYRQDPGQGLRLIYYSQIVNDFQKGDIAEGYSVSREKKESFPLTVTSAQKNPTAFYLCASCIGGNTEAFFGQGTRLTVV.

This clonotype occurred a few times. The chain links TRBV7-2 to TRBJ2-7; D may be TRBD2 (5 bases). The CDR3 contains 15 residues. Germline V gene lookup returns CDR1 SGHTA and CDR2 FQGNSA. Trimming cost V 1 base and J 3 bases, with 13 bases left between them. CDR3 DNA: TGTGCCAGCAGCTTAGAGTGGGCGGGCCACTACGAGCAGTACGTC. It is translated as CASSLEWAGHYEQYV.

This clonotype was counted only a few times. The CDR3 DNA follows: TGCGCCAGCATCGGGACTAACCTATCGTCCTACGAGCAGTACTTC. Its translation: CASIGTNLSSYEQYF. V gene TRBV5-1 combines with J gene TRBJ2-7, with 7 nucleotides matching TRBD2. With V trimmed by 6 bases and J by 1 base, 10 bases remained unmatched. This CDR3 has 15 residues. The germline CDR1 and CDR2 sequences are SGHRS and YFSETQ. Based on the CDR3 plus reference TRBV5-1 and TRBJ2-7, the full variable domain is KAGVTQTPRYLIKTRGQQVTLSCSPISGHRSVSWYQQTPGQGLQFLFEYFSETQRNKGNFPGRFSGRQFSNSRSEMNVSTLELGDSALYLCASIGTNLSSYEQYFGPGTRLTVT.

This clonotype was seen a handful of times. CDR3 sequence (DNA): TGTGCCAGCAGCCGGGGACGGGAGGTAGAGACCCAGTACTTC. This gives the protein CASSRGREVETQYF. The chain has TRBV6-2 or TRBV6-3 and TRBJ2-5; 7 nucleotides agree with TRBD2. Germline V lookup: CDR1 MNHEY, CDR2 SVGEGT. The CDR3 is 14 residues long. V lost 6 bases and J lost 4; bases outside the gene matches: 8.

Many counts were recorded for this clonotype. This chain joins TRBV10-3 and TRBJ2-1, with 10 nucleotides matching TRBD2. The CDR3 has 15 amino acids. V lost 7 bases and J lost 2; bases outside the gene matches: 5. Germline assignment: CDR1 ENHRY and CDR2 SYGVKD. CDR3 in amino acids: CAIMTSGFPYNEQFF. CDR3 DNA: TGTGCCATCATGACTAGCGGGTTTCCCTACAATGAGCAGTTCTTC.

The chain combines TRBV29-1 with TRBJ2-1, with 14 bases that match TRBD2. With V trimmed by 5 bases and J by 5 bases, 8 bases remained unmatched. Germline assignment: CDR1 SQVTM and CDR2 ANQGSEA. The CDR3 loop spans 16 amino acids. For the CDR3, the DNA is TGCAGCGTTCGCGTGGGACTAGCGGGGGTTCACAATGAGCAGTTCTTC. Translating it yields CSVRVGLAGVHNEQFF.

There are a few counts of this clonotype. This chain joins TRBV9 and TRBJ2-1; D is unresolved. Trimming took 2 bases from V and 9 from J, leaving 9 bases between them. Germline V gene lookup returns CDR1 SGDLS and CDR2 YYNGEE. This CDR3 is 12 amino acids long. CDR3 sequence (DNA): TGTGCCAGCAGCGTTGGGGTTTCTGAGCAGTTCTTC. Translated, it gives CASSVGVSEQFF.

This clonotype was counted many times. The chain employs TRBV5-6 and TRBJ1-1; 9 bases align to TRBD1. The J segment lost 1 base and the V segment lost 8 bases, leaving 3 bases of the junction unmatched. Germline lookup yields CDR1 SGHDT and CDR2 YYEEEE. The CDR3 consists of 13 residues. The CDR3 spells CASRTGENTEAFF. The CDR3 DNA reads as TGTGCCAGTAGGACAGGGGAGAACACTGAAGCTTTCTTT.

The V gene is TRBV6-2 or TRBV6-3, the J gene TRBJ2-2; D ambiguous. Trimming cost V 4 bases and J 0 bases, with 9 bases left between them. CDR1 and CDR2 (germline): MNHEY, SVGEGT. The CDR3 has 15 amino acids. The CDR3 here is CASSFQPPNTGELFF. CDR3 bases: TGTGCCAGCAGTTTCCAACCCCCGAACACCGGGGAGCTGTTTTTT.

This clonotype was picked up many times. J is TRBJ2-2 and V is TRBV24-1, with D hard to call. The germline V gene encodes CDR1 KGHDR and CDR2 SFDVKD. The CDR3 is 14 residues long. V dropped 7 bases and J dropped 1 base, with 9 bases sitting between them. The CDR3 region is CATSGTMNTGELFF. The DNA for the CDR3 is TGTGCCACCAGCGGAACCATGAACACCGGGGAGCTGTTTTTT.

This clonotype was observed at least ten times. This chain connects TRBV12-3 or TRBV12-4 to TRBJ2-3, with unresolved D. This CDR3 has 16 residues. Trimming left V 7 bases short and J 2 bases short, with 19 bases between. The CDR3: CASNFQTNGPTDTQYF. The CDR3 DNA is TGTGCCAGCAATTTCCAGACAAATGGGCCCACAGATACGCAGTATTTT.

This clonotype turned up a few times. The rearrangement uses TRBV7-6 and TRBJ2-5, with 11 positions matching TRBD1. Germline loops: CDR1 SGHVS, CDR2 FNYEAQ. V lost 5 bases and J lost 5; bases outside the gene matches: 10. The CDR3 is made up of 16 amino acids. This CDR3 reads CASSHEDRGLWETQYF. CDR3 DNA: TGTGCCAGCAGCCATGAGGACAGGGGGCTCTGGGAGACCCAGTACTTC. Complete variable domain (other parts from reference TRBV7-6 and TRBJ2-5): GAGVSQSPRYKVTKRGQDVALRCDPISGHVSLYWYRQALGQGPEFLTYFNYEAQQDKSGLPNDRFSAERPEGSISTLTIQRTEQRDSAMYRCASSHEDRGLWETQYFGPGTRLLVL.

This clonotype was detected a few times. The V gene is TRBV7-8, the J gene TRBJ2-3; perhaps TRBD2 as D (5 bases). The CDR3 is 16 residues long. Germline lookup yields CDR1 SGHVS and CDR2 FQNEAQ. Trimming pared 4 bases from V and 1 base from J, leaving 15 bases between. CDR3 nucleotides: TGTGCCAGCAGCTCTTGGGTTAGCGCCGGCACAGATACGCAGTATTTT. Translation gives CASSSWVSAGTDTQYF.

This clonotype turned up a few times. V and J are TRBV7-2 and TRBJ1-2, with D possibly being TRBD1 (6 bases). The CDR3 has 15 residues. V lost 5 bases to trimming and J lost 9 bases, with 22 bases between them. Germline assignment: CDR1 SGHTA and CDR2 FQGNSA. CDR3 sequence: CASSQGWRELMSYTF. The CDR3 DNA sequence: TGTGCCAGCAGCCAGGGGTGGAGGGAGCTCATGAGCTACACCTTC.

A few counts support this clonotype. This chain joins TRBV14 and TRBJ2-1; D is perhaps TRBD1 (6 bases). V gave up 1 base and J gave up 3 bases, with 10 bases separating them. Germline loops: CDR1 SGHDN, CDR2 FVKESK. The CDR3 contains 15 residues. CDR3 nucleotide sequence: TGTGCCAGCAGCCAAGGACAGGCTGGCTACAATGAGCAGTTCTTC. Translation gives CASSQGQAGYNEQFF.

This clonotype has at least ten counts. The chain has TRBV4-1 and TRBJ2-7, with D possibly TRBD1 on 5 matching bases. V lost 1 base and J lost 5, with 12 bases in between. Germline lookup yields CDR1 MGHRA and CDR2 YSYEKL. CDR3 length: 14 residues. The CDR3 reads CASSQAGIDHEQYF. The CDR3 DNA follows: TGCGCCAGCAGCCAAGCAGGGATAGATCACGAGCAGTACTTC.

CDR3 bases: TGTGCCAGCAGCCCTCGAGACCGACTAAACACCGGGGAGCTGTTTTTT. Its translation: CASSPRDRLNTGELFF. This sequence joins TRBV5-4 and TRBJ2-2, with TRBD2 as a possible D gene (5 bases). V was cut by 4 bases and J by 2 bases, with 15 bases left in between. The V gene's germline CDR1 is SGHNT and CDR2 YYREEE (reference sequence). The CDR3 is made up of 16 amino acids. Variable domain in full (rest from reference TRBV5-4 and TRBJ2-2): ETGVTQSPTHLIKTRGQQVTLRCSSQSGHNTVSWYQQALGQGPQFIFQYYREEENGRGNFPPRFSGLQFPNYSSELNVNALELDDSALYLCASSPRDRLNTGELFFGEGSRLTVL.

The chain carries TRBV19 and TRBJ2-1, with 11 bases lining up with TRBD2. The CDR3 is made up of 14 amino acids. V was pared by 7 bases and J by 8 bases, with 7 bases of the junction left unmatched. Germline V gene data show CDR1 as LNHDA and CDR2 as SQIVND (reference sequence). The CDR3 coding sequence is TGTGCCAGTACCCCGGGACTAGCGGTATATGAGCAGTTCTTC. Translating it yields CASTPGLAVYEQFF.

This clonotype was seen more than once but under ten times. This sequence joins TRBV4-3 and TRBJ2-3; D ambiguous. There are 12 residues in the CDR3. The V gene lost 2 bases and the J gene lost 5 bases, with 5 bases spanning the gap. CDR1 is LGHNA and CDR2 is YSLEER in the germline V gene. DNA of the CDR3: TGCGCCAGCAGCCAATCCGAAGATACGCAGTATTTT. It encodes CASSQSEDTQYF.

This clonotype showed up just a few times. The chain recombines TRBV20-1 with TRBJ1-1, with D uncertain. The CDR3 is 13 residues long. CDR1 DFQATT and CDR2 SNEGSKA come from the germline V gene (reference sequence). The V gene lost 3 bases and the J gene lost 6 bases, with 14 bases spanning the gap. The CDR3 loop reads CSAREYSDAEAFF. The CDR3 region has the DNA TGCAGTGCTAGGGAGTATTCGGACGCTGAAGCTTTCTTT.

This clonotype was detected only a few times. The chain uses TRBV6-5 and TRBJ2-4, with a tentative D call TRBD1 (5 bases). The CDR3 contains 16 residues. Germline lookup yields CDR1 MNHEY and CDR2 SVGAGI. Trimming shortened V by 0 bases and J by 0 bases, and 9 bases separated the two germline ends. This chain's CDR3 is CASSYSQGLAKNIQYF. CDR3 DNA: TGTGCCAGCAGTTACTCTCAGGGATTAGCCAAAAACATTCAGTACTTC.

The table lists this clonotype with a few counts. The chain links TRBV4-3 to TRBJ2-2, with D hard to call. This CDR3 comprises 13 residues. From germline, CDR1 is LGHNA and CDR2 YSLEER. Trimming shortened V by 3 bases and J by 5 bases, and 7 bases separated the two germline ends. The CDR3: CASSHFITGELFF. As DNA, the CDR3 is TGCGCCAGCAGCCATTTCATAACCGGGGAGCTGTTTTTT.

This rearrangement joins TRBV5-5 to TRBJ1-2, with a weak D call TRBD1 (5 bases). Germline assignment: CDR1 SGHKS and CDR2 YYEKEE (reference sequence). This CDR3 is 15 amino acids long. The V end lost 4 bases, the J end lost 4 bases, and 17 bases lay between the germline ends. CDR3 region: CASSPRRGVFYGYTF. The CDR3 DNA sequence: TGTGCCAGCAGCCCCCGGAGGGGAGTTTTCTATGGCTACACCTTC.

This clonotype has only a few counts. V and J are TRBV7-9 and TRBJ2-7; the D gene could be TRBD1 or TRBD2 (5 bases each). The germline CDR1 and CDR2 sequences are SEHNR and FQNEAQ (reference sequence). Between the trimmed V and J ends, which lost 1 base and 4 bases, there was a span of 20 bases. The CDR3 consists of 17 residues. This CDR3 is CASSLGPPGQRNYEQYF. In DNA form, the CDR3 reads TGTGCCAGCAGCTTAGGCCCCCCGGGGCAGAGAAATTACGAGCAGTACTTC.

The sample holds many counts of this clonotype. The chain has TRBV3-1 and TRBJ2-7, with D hard to call. Per germline, CDR1 LGHDT and CDR2 YNNKEL (reference sequence). CDR3 length: 14 amino acids. V shed 4 bases and J shed 5 bases, with 15 bases lying between them. The CDR3 protein is CASSPQVSSHEQYV. Here the CDR3 DNA reads TGTGCCAGCAGCCCTCAGGTTAGCTCTCACGAGCAGTACGTC.

The sample holds many counts of this clonotype. The chain is built from TRBV23-1 and TRBJ1-6, with D perhaps matching TRBD1 (5 bases). TRBV23-1 is an open reading frame whose function is uncertain. The CDR3 sequence is 15 residues long. The germline V and J ends were trimmed by 2 bases and 9 bases, with 14 bases remaining between them. In nucleotides, the CDR3 is TGCGCCAGCAGTCAACCTCAGGGTGGTGTTTCACCCCTCCACTTT. Its translation is CASSQPQGGVSPLHF.

At least ten counts were recorded for this clonotype. The chain recombines TRBV4-3 with TRBJ2-2; D call uncertain. The CDR3 loop spans 13 amino acids. V was trimmed by 1 base and J by 7 bases, leaving 7 bases between them. Germline CDR1 reads LGHNA; CDR2 reads YSLEER. The CDR3 DNA follows: TGCGCCAGCAGCCAAGGCCCCGGCGGGGAGCTGTTTTTT. This translates into CASSQGPGGELFF.

The sample holds a few counts of this clonotype. In DNA, the CDR3 is TGTGCCAGCAGCTACCCTAGGACAGGGGGGAACACTGAAGCTTTCTTT. Amino acid sequence: CASSYPRTGGNTEAFF. This chain connects TRBV7-9 to TRBJ1-1, with 10 bases identical to TRBD1. The CDR3 contains 16 residues. Per germline, CDR1 SEHNR and CDR2 FQNEAQ (reference sequence). V lost 4 bases, J lost 1 base, and 6 bases stayed unmatched.

This clonotype appeared many times. V usage is TRBV20-1 and J usage is TRBJ2-7, with TRBD1 matching over 7 bases. The V gene end was trimmed by 5 bases and the J gene end by 2 bases; junction bases not matched to a gene: 9. Germline V gene sequence: CDR1 DFQATT, CDR2 SNEGSKA (reference sequence). This CDR3 has 14 amino acids. CDR3 sequence: CSARPPGQPYEQYF. The DNA of the CDR3 is TGCAGTGCTCGACCCCCGGGACAGCCCTACGAGCAGTACTTC.

This clonotype was counted a few times. The rearrangement uses TRBV7-2 and TRBJ2-1, with 9 bases identical to TRBD2. V gave up 1 base and J gave up 8 bases; unmatched junction bases: 0. This CDR3 is 13 amino acids long. Germline V lookup: CDR1 SGHTA, CDR2 FQGNSA. Here the CDR3 reads CASSLGGGDEQFF. The CDR3 DNA is TGTGCCAGCAGCTTAGGCGGGGGGGATGAGCAGTTCTTC.